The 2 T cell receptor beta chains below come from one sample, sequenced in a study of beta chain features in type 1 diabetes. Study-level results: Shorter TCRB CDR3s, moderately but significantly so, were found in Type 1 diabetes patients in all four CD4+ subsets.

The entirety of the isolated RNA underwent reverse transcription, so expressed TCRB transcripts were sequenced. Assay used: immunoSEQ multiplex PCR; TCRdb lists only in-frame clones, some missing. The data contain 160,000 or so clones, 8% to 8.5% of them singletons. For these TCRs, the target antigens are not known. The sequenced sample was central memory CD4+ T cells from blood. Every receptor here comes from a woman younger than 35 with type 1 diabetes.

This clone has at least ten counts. This CDR3 reads CASSLRPTGVSDSNQPQHF. Here the CDR3 DNA reads TGCGCCAGCAGCTTGCGGCCAACAGGGGTGAGCGATAGCAATCAGCCCCAGCATTTT. The rearrangement uses TRBV5-1 and TRBJ1-5; 7 nucleotides agree with TRBD1. V shed 1 base and J 0 bases; nucleotides not matched to a gene: 13. This CDR3 spans 19 amino acids. The germline CDR1 and CDR2 sequences are SGHRS and YFSETQ.

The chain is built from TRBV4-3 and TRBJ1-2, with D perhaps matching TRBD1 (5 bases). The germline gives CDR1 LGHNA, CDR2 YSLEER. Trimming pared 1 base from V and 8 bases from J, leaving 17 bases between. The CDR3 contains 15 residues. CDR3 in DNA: TGCGCCAGCAGCCAAGTCCAAGGGGCGTCTTGGGGCTACACCTTC. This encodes CASSQVQGASWGYTF.